This is a list of T cell receptor beta chains from one sample in a study of tumor and adjacent non-tumor tissue in lung cancer. From the multiplex PCR reads, TCRdb called clonotypes with MiXCR, one entry per CDR3 protein. Of about 48,000 distinct CDR3 sequences listed, 64% were seen once; the top ten hold about 30%. Material: distant non-tumor lung tissue. These receptors were obtained from a woman in her 70s with non-small cell lung cancer. The CDR3 runs from the conserved cysteine through the conserved F or W. A D gene is named only where the DNA matches it firmly. Not all rows give a size; the values are once, few, many and, for expanded clones, a class.

CASRQGVEKPQHF | TGCGCCAGCAGGCAGGGGGTTGAAAAGCCCCAGCATTTT | TRBJ1-5 | TRBV10-2 | NA | TRBD1
CASSYHTGTGNYGYTF | TGTGCCAGCAGTTATCACACCGGGACAGGTAACTATGGCTACACCTTC | TRBJ1-2 | TRBV6-5 | NA | TRBD1
CSVARRGGGEQYF | TGTAGCGTGGCCAGGAGAGGGGGCGGCGAGCAGTACTTC | TRBJ2-7 | TRBV29-1 | NA | TRBD1
CASSYRGSGANVLTF | TGTGCCAGCAGTTACAGGGGGTCTGGGGCCAACGTCCTGACTTTC | TRBJ2-6 | TRBV6-6 | many | NA
CAISDPGLAGVGLGETKYF | TGTGCCATCAGTGACCCGGGACTAGCGGGAGTTGGGTTAGGCGAGACCAAATACTTC | TRBJ2-5 | TRBV10-3 | NA | TRBD2
CSVEDRSSRANVLTF | TGCAGTGTTGAAGACAGGAGCTCTAGGGCCAACGTCCTGACTTTC | TRBJ2-6 | TRBV29-1 | NA | NA
CARSYPFMNTNTQYF | TGTGCCCGCAGTTACCCGTTTATGAACACAAATACGCAGTATTTT | TRBJ2-3 | TRBV6-5 | NA | NA
CASSFGSSYNEQFF | TGTGCCAGCAGTTTCGGGAGCTCCTACAATGAGCAGTTCTTC | TRBJ2-1 | TRBV28 | few | NA
CASSPGGTVGETQYF | TGTGCCAGCAGCCCGGGGGGGACTGTAGGAGAGACCCAGTACTTC | TRBJ2-5 | TRBV11-2 | NA | TRBD2
CASSFGLAEPEQFF | TGCGCCAGCAGCTTTGGACTAGCGGAGCCTGAGCAGTTCTTC | TRBJ2-1 | TRBV5-1 | few | TRBD2
CASSPREGRYEQYF | TGTGCCAGCAGTCCGCGCGAGGGGAGGTACGAGCAGTACTTC | TRBJ2-7 | TRBV28 | NA | NA
CASSPAELAGAYEQYF | TGTGCCAGCAGCCCGGCGGAACTAGCGGGGGCCTACGAGCAGTACTTC | TRBJ2-7 | TRBV28 | many | TRBD2
CSVGAGVYSYIF | TGCAGCGTGGGGGCCGGGGTCTATAGCTACATCTTC | TRBJ1-2 | TRBV29-1 | NA | NA
CASSQGRGQETQYF | TGTGCCAGCAGCCAAGGCCGGGGGCAAGAGACCCAGTACTTC | TRBJ2-5 | TRBV4-2 | many | NA
CASSDGSSISGYAF | TGTGCCAGTAGTGACGGGAGCTCGATCAGCGGCTACGCCTTC | TRBJ1-2 | TRBV6-4 | few | NA
CASRGGGDGYGYTF | TGTGCCAGCAGGGGGGGGGGAGACGGCTATGGCTACACCTTC | TRBJ1-2 | TRBV6-6 | many | NA
CASSLDLGVGQPQHF | TGTGCCAGCAGCTTAGATCTGGGTGTCGGTCAGCCCCAGCATTTT | TRBJ1-5 | TRBV7-8 | many | NA
CVISEGDWGSNNGYTF | TGTGTCATCAGTGAGGGGGATTGGGGGTCCAACAATGGCTACACCTTC | TRBJ1-2 | TRBV10-3 | NA | NA
CASSVQGETEAFF | TGTGCCAGCAGTGTACAGGGGGAGACTGAAGCTTTCTTT | TRBJ1-1 | TRBV28 | many | TRBD1
CASSYNRAGLNEQFF | TGTGCCAGCAGTTACAACAGAGCTGGTTTGAATGAACAGTTCTTC | TRBJ2-1 | TRBV6-2/TRBV6-3 | NA | NA